A single sample is the source of the 25 T cell receptor beta chains below, sequenced in a study of early T cells in non-severe SARS-CoV-2 infection. TCRdb recomputed calls from the 5' RACE reads with MiXCR, one row per CDR3 protein. The sample contains some 25,000 distinct CDR3 sequences, around 5.1% of which appear only once. The material sequenced was whole blood. These receptors originate from an adult who was a healthcare worker with PCR-confirmed SARS-CoV-2 infection or an uninfected control (not recorded which).

This clonotype showed up many times. The chain has TRBV9 and TRBJ2-7; D ambiguous. Trimming pared 0 bases from V and 2 bases from J, leaving 6 bases between. Germline V CDR1 and CDR2: SGDLS, YYNGEE. The CDR3 runs 13 residues. DNA of the CDR3: TGTGCCAGCAGCGTAGCTCCAGCCTACGAGCAGTACTTC. Its protein product is CASSVAPAYEQYF. Looking up the rest from reference TRBV9 and TRBJ2-7 gives the full variable domain: DSGVTQTPKHLITATGQRVTLRCSPRSGDLSVYWYQQSLDQGLQFLIQYYNGEERAKGNILERFSAQQFPDLHSELNLSSLELGDSALYFCASSVAPAYEQYFGPGTRLTVT.

The chain is built from TRBV19 and TRBJ2-2; D is uncertain. V was pared by 7 bases and J by 4 bases, with 13 bases between. The CDR3 is made up of 14 amino acids. The germline V gene has CDR1 LNHDA and CDR2 SQIVND (reference sequence). The CDR3 is CASKTGSRTGELFF. The CDR3 region has the DNA TGTGCCAGTAAGACCGGGTCGCGCACCGGGGAGCTGTTTTTT.

CDR3 protein: CASSPGQSTNEKLFF. The CDR3 DNA sequence: TGTGCCAGCAGTCCAGGACAGTCAACTAATGAAAAACTGTTTTTT. The chain employs TRBV11-1 and TRBJ1-4, with D perhaps matching TRBD1 (6 bases). CDR1 and CDR2 from the germline V gene are SGHAT and FQDESV (reference sequence). The CDR3 extends over 15 amino acids. With 6 bases removed from V and 0 bases from J, the gap between germline ends came to 11 bases.

This clonotype was seen a few times. The genes are TRBV28 and TRBJ2-7; the D is unclear. The length of the CDR3 is 13 residues. Germline assignment: CDR1 MDHEN and CDR2 SYDVKM. The V and J ends lost 7 bases and 5 bases respectively, with 15 bases between them. Here the CDR3 reads CASISSGPDEQYF. The DNA of the CDR3 is TGTGCCAGCATTTCATCAGGCCCCGACGAGCAGTACTTC.

This clonotype was detected many times. This chain connects TRBV7-2 to TRBJ1-3; no definite D call. The V end lost 1 base, the J end lost 0 bases, and 4 bases lay between the germline ends. The germline CDR1 and CDR2 sequences are SGHTA and FQGNSA. The CDR3 is 14 amino acids. CDR3 residues: CASSLGPSGNTIYF. The CDR3 nucleotides are TGTGCCAGCAGCTTAGGCCCCTCTGGAAACACCATATATTTT.

This clonotype was seen ten or more times. At one end, the junction sequence differs from germline, possibly due to a read error. This chain connects TRBV7-7 to TRBJ2-7; D unresolved. CDR3 length: 15 amino acids. In germline, CDR1 is SSHAT, CDR2 FNYEAQ (reference sequence). The CDR3 bases are TGTGCTAGCAGCTTAAGGTTGGGCAAGCCCTACGAGCAGTACTTC. This codes for CASSLRLGKPYEQYF.

By its share, this clonotype is medium-sized (0.01 to 0.1%). The gene calls are TRBV29-1 and TRBJ1-1, with D perhaps TRBD1 (5 bases). V was cut by 6 bases and J by 1 base, with 15 bases left in between. The CDR3 extends over 14 amino acids. Per germline, CDR1 SQVTM and CDR2 ANQGSEA. Here the CDR3 DNA reads TGCAGCGTGGGGGTAGGAGGAACGAACACTGAAGCTTTCTTT. Its protein product is CSVGVGGTNTEAFF. Drawing the rest from reference TRBV29-1 and TRBJ1-1, the complete variable domain is SAVISQKPSRDICQRGTSLTIQCQVDSQVTMMFWYRQQPGQSLTLIATANQGSEATYESGFVIDKFPISRPNLTFSTLTVSNMSPEDSSIYLCSVGVGGTNTEAFFGQGTRLTVV.

This clonotype was recorded at least ten times. The chain is built from TRBV11-1 and TRBJ2-3; TRBD1 might be the D (6 bases). CDR1 and CDR2 from the germline V gene are SGHAT and FQDESV (reference sequence). V was trimmed by 3 bases and J by 2 bases, leaving 18 bases between them. The CDR3 has 17 amino acids. In nucleotides, the CDR3 is TGTGCCAGCAGCTTCCTACGCGACAGGTCTCTCACAGATACGCAGTATTTT. Residues: CASSFLRDRSLTDTQYF.

This clonotype has a count of ten or more. This chain uses TRBV6-5 with TRBJ1-6, with a weak D call TRBD1 (5 bases). V lost 0 bases, J lost 5 bases, and 20 bases lay in between. Germline V gene sequence: CDR1 MNHEY, CDR2 SVGAGI. The CDR3 sequence is 19 residues long. For the CDR3, the DNA is TGTGCCAGCAGTTACTCGGGACCGGACTCCTCTGTAAATAATTCACCCCTCCACTTT. As protein: CASSYSGPDSSVNNSPLHF.

This clonotype showed up many times. The rearrangement links TRBV7-2 to TRBJ2-5; D gene unclear. V was trimmed by 5 bases and J by 5 bases, leaving 12 bases between them. Germline values: CDR1 SGHTA, CDR2 FQGNSA. The CDR3 is 13 residues long. The CDR3 DNA reads TGTGCCAGCAGCCAGGAAAGGTCTGAGACCCAGTACTTC. Translation gives CASSQERSETQYF. Based on the CDR3 plus reference TRBV7-2 and TRBJ2-5, the full variable domain is GAGVSQSPSNKVTEKGKDVELRCDPISGHTALYWYRQSLGQGLEFLIYFQGNSAPDKSGLPSDRFSAERTGGSVSTLTIQRTQQEDSAVYLCASSQERSETQYFGPGTRLLVL.

In this sample, this clonotype is medium-sized. V is TRBV5-1 and J is TRBJ2-7; the match to TRBD1 covers 7 bases. CDR3 size: 15 residues. The germline gives CDR1 SGHRS, CDR2 YFSETQ. J lost 1 base, V lost 3 bases, and 7 bases had no gene match. The CDR3 loop is CASSYTGDGSYEQYF. For the CDR3, the DNA is TGCGCCAGCAGCTATACAGGGGACGGTTCCTACGAGCAGTACTTC.

The sample holds many counts of this clonotype. The chain uses TRBV2 and TRBJ2-3; 8 nucleotides match TRBD2. The CDR3 runs to 16 residues. Germline V gives CDR1 SNHLY, CDR2 FYNNEI. V lost 1 base to trimming and J lost 2 bases; unmatched junction nucleotides: 5. The CDR3 nucleotides are TGTGCCAGCAGTGAAGTTAGCGGGGCTTCCACAGATACGCAGTATTTT. It codes for CASSEVSGASTDTQYF. The whole variable domain, remainder taken from reference TRBV2 and TRBJ2-3, is EPEVTQTPSHQVTQMGQEVILRCVPISNHLYFYWYRQILGQKVEFLVSFYNNEISEKSEIFDDQFSVERPDGSNFTLKIRSTKLEDSAMYFCASSEVSGASTDTQYFGPGTRLTVL.

This clonotype was recorded a few times. This rearrangement joins TRBV7-2 to TRBJ1-6; tentatively, D is TRBD1 (6 bases). Trimming removed 6 bases at V and 3 bases at J, with 9 bases between. Germline V gives CDR1 SGHTA, CDR2 FQGNSA. The CDR3 runs 14 residues. CDR3 protein: CASRIRGYNSPLHF. CDR3 bases: TGTGCCAGCAGAATCAGGGGCTATAATTCACCCCTCCACTTT.

This clonotype was seen more than once but under ten times. This chain links TRBV12-3 or TRBV12-4 with TRBJ1-5; 11 nucleotides line up with TRBD1. Germline trimming cut 6 bases from V and 2 bases from J; bases unmatched to any gene: 6. The CDR3 runs 16 residues. The CDR3 region is CASRWTGGSGNQPQHF. The CDR3, as DNA: TGTGCCAGCAGGTGGACAGGGGGCTCGGGCAATCAGCCCCAGCATTTT.

This clonotype was recorded many times. The chain combines TRBV14 with TRBJ2-5, with D unresolved. Trimming pared 0 bases from V and 4 bases from J, leaving 0 bases between. Per germline, CDR1 SGHDN and CDR2 FVKESK. CDR3 length: 11 residues. The CDR3 is CASSQEETQYF. The CDR3 DNA follows: TGTGCCAGCAGCCAAGAAGAGACCCAGTACTTC.

This clonotype was seen only a few times. The rearrangement links TRBV7-8 to TRBJ2-7, with 9 bases aligning to TRBD1. V was clipped by 4 bases and J by 1 base; unmatched bases: 5. The CDR3 has 15 amino acids. Germline CDR1 SGHVS, CDR2 FQNEAQ. The CDR3 coding sequence is TGTGCCAGCAGCTCGACCGGGACAGGGTCCTACGAGCAGTACTTC. Translation gives CASSSTGTGSYEQYF. The full variable domain, rest sourced from reference TRBV7-8 and TRBJ2-7, is GAGVSQSPRYKVAKRGQDVALRCDPISGHVSLFWYQQALGQGPEFLTYFQNEAQLDKSGLPSDRFFAERPEGSVSTLKIQRTQQEDSAVYLCASSSTGTGSYEQYFGPGTRLTVT.

Comments on this clonotype: A much larger clonotype is one base distant, so this may be a read error. The rearrangement links TRBV6-2 or TRBV6-3 to TRBJ2-3; D may be TRBD2 (6 bases). The CDR3 has 14 residues. Germline V gives CDR1 MNHEY, CDR2 SVGEGT. Trimming removed 8 bases at V and 4 bases at J, with 16 bases between. DNA of the CDR3: TGTGCCAGCCTCCGGTCGGGGGTAGCAGATACGCAGTATTTT. Translation: CASLRSGVADTQYF.

The table lists this clonotype with many counts. The V gene is TRBV7-9, the J gene TRBJ1-2; 7 positions match TRBD1. CDR1 SEHNR and CDR2 FQNEAQ come from the germline V gene (reference sequence). This CDR3 is built from 15 residues. Germline trimming cut 5 bases from V and 4 bases from J; bases unmatched to any gene: 10. The CDR3 protein is CASSNTPQGPYGYTF. The DNA of the CDR3 is TGTGCCAGCAGCAACACCCCACAGGGGCCCTATGGCTACACCTTC.

A few counts support this clonotype. The chain recombines TRBV28 with TRBJ1-3; unclear D gene. The ends were cut back, 4 bases at V and 2 bases at J, with 12 bases in the middle. Per germline, CDR1 MDHEN and CDR2 SYDVKM. The CDR3 has 15 residues. CDR3 bases: TGTGCCAGCAGTTCCCCCTTTTCCCCTGGAAACACCATATATTTT. Protein: CASSSPFSPGNTIYF.

This clonotype was recorded at least ten times. The CDR3 region has the DNA TGTGCCAGCAGCCAAGATGTTGGACATTCATTAGAGACCCAGTACTTC. Translating it yields CASSQDVGHSLETQYF. The chain links TRBV4-2 to TRBJ2-5, with D maybe TRBD1 (5 bases). Per the germline V gene, CDR1 is LGHNA and CDR2 is YNFKEQ. The CDR3 has 16 residues. The germline V and J ends were trimmed by 0 bases and 4 bases, with 15 bases remaining between them.

At least ten counts were recorded for this clonotype. This rearrangement joins TRBV6-2 or TRBV6-3 to TRBJ1-4, with TRBD1 identical over 8 bases. Germline V gene lookup returns CDR1 MNHEY and CDR2 SVGEGT. V lost 6 bases, J lost 0 bases, and 6 bases stayed unmatched. This CDR3 is built from 16 residues. CDR3 sequence: CASSPGQGSTNEKLFF. The CDR3 DNA reads TGTGCCAGCAGCCCTGGACAGGGTTCAACTAATGAAAAACTGTTTTTT.

There are many counts of this clonotype. The V gene is TRBV12-3 or TRBV12-4, the J gene TRBJ2-7; D ambiguous. Trimming left V 5 bases short and J 1 base short, with 9 bases between. This CDR3 is built from 13 residues. CDR3 in amino acids: CASSAGPSYEQYF. The CDR3 bases are TGTGCCAGCAGTGCCGGCCCGTCCTACGAGCAGTACTTC.

In this sample, this clonotype turned up many times. The V call is TRBV4-1, the J call TRBJ2-7; no clear D. The CDR3 consists of 14 residues. The V and J ends lost 1 base and 2 bases respectively, with 9 bases between them. The V gene's germline CDR1 is MGHRA and CDR2 YSYEKL. CDR3: CASSQVIPAYEQYF. The CDR3, as DNA: TGCGCCAGCAGCCAAGTCATCCCGGCCTACGAGCAGTACTTC.

This chain links TRBV9 with TRBJ2-1; the D gene is possibly TRBD1 (6 bases). Germline V CDR1 and CDR2: SGDLS, YYNGEE. V dropped 0 bases and J dropped 4 bases, with 8 bases sitting between them. This CDR3 spans 14 amino acids. CDR3 protein: CASSVGTEYNEQFF. The CDR3 coding sequence is TGTGCCAGCAGCGTAGGGACAGAGTACAATGAGCAGTTCTTC. Full variable domain (rest looked up from reference TRBV9 and TRBJ2-1): DSGVTQTPKHLITATGQRVTLRCSPRSGDLSVYWYQQSLDQGLQFLIQYYNGEERAKGNILERFSAQQFPDLHSELNLSSLELGDSALYFCASSVGTEYNEQFFGPGTRLTVL.

The CDR3 region has the DNA TGTGCCAGCAGCCAAGACCCAGGAGGTTACAATGAGCAGTTCTTC. The encoded protein is CASSQDPGGYNEQFF. The gene calls are TRBV3-1 and TRBJ2-1; D is perhaps TRBD2 (5 bases). CDR3 size: 15 residues. In germline, CDR1 is LGHDT, CDR2 YNNKEL (reference sequence). Trimming left V 0 bases short and J 4 bases short, with 10 bases between.